These 16 T cell receptor beta chains were all obtained from the same sample, sequenced in a study of T cells in Graves' hyperthyroidism and ophthalmopathy (dated by TCRdb to between 2018 and 2020). The library was obtained by multiplex PCR. TCRdb names Illumina HiSeq 2000 as the instrument used. The TCR beta CDR3 regions were amplified from the RNA transcripts. The TCR CDR3 was subjected to a first round of RT-PCR using the HTBI primer set and the Qiagen OneStep RT-PCR kit. Through fastp at Q25 and MiXCR, TCRdb rebuilt clones from the public reads, retaining in-frame beta chains. Rows merge per CDR3 protein into single entries with the most common DNA and genes. This sample gives around 520,000 distinct CDR3 sequences in total; 24% of them show up just once. The ten largest clones capture over 9% of the sample. Sequenced material: blood. These receptors all come from a woman aged 25 to 39 with Graves' ophthalmopathy.

The rearrangement joins TRBV18 to TRBJ1-1; D unresolved. Germline V gene lookup returns CDR1 KGHSH and CDR2 LQKENI. The CDR3 is made up of 12 amino acids. The V end was cut by 0 bases, the J end by 8 bases, with 7 bases between. This CDR3 reads CASSPPLTEAFF. The CDR3, as DNA: TGTGCCAGCTCACCACCGTTAACCGAAGCTTTCTTT.

Turning to this clonotype: A much bigger clone sits one base away, suggesting this may be a read error. The chain combines TRBV6-2 or TRBV6-3 with TRBJ1-1; tentative D call: TRBD1 (5 bases). Germline V CDR1 and CDR2: MNHEY, SVGEGT. This CDR3 is built from 14 residues. CDR3 residues: CASSYIGGSTEACF. The DNA for the CDR3 is TGTGCCAGCAGCTATATTGGGGGGAGCACTGAAGCTTGCTTT.

This clonotype was seen repeatedly, ten times or more. The V gene is TRBV29-1, the J gene TRBJ2-5, with 10 bases identical to TRBD2. Germline V gene sequence: CDR1 SQVTM, CDR2 ANQGSEA. Trimming took 4 bases from V and 4 from J; bases not matched to a gene: 12. This CDR3 is built from 16 residues. CDR3: CSVAFSGGNLRETQYF. In nucleotides, the CDR3 is TGCAGCGTTGCATTTAGCGGGGGGAATCTCAGAGAGACCCAGTACTTC.

This clonotype was detected ten times or more. The V call is TRBV6-2 or TRBV6-3, the J call TRBJ2-2; D might be TRBD2 (8 bases). Trimming stripped 0 bases from V and 7 bases from J, with 24 bases between. Germline CDR1 and CDR2: MNHEY and SVGEGT. The CDR3 has 19 amino acids. CDR3 region: CASSYSILTGIGGGGELFF. The CDR3 DNA is TGTGCCAGCAGTTACTCGATCTTGACAGGGATCGGGGGGGGCGGGGAGCTGTTTTTT.

The chain has TRBV6-2 or TRBV6-3 and TRBJ2-2; maybe TRBD2 (6 bases). Germline V CDR1 and CDR2: MNHEY, SVGEGT. This CDR3 comprises 16 residues. The V and J ends lost 2 bases and 2 bases respectively, with 12 bases between them. DNA for the CDR3: TGTGCCAGCAGTTACCGAGCGGGCAGAAACACCGGGGAGCTGTTTTTT. Encoded protein: CASSYRAGRNTGELFF.

Concerning this clonotype: This may stem from a read error, because a much larger clone lies one nucleotide away. The chain is built from TRBV6-5 and TRBJ2-7, with TRBD1 matching over 9 bases. The germline V gene has CDR1 MNHEY and CDR2 SVGAGI. The CDR3 has 14 residues. The CDR3 loop reads CVSGYPDRGYEQYF. The DNA of the CDR3 is TGTGTCAGCGGTTACCCCGACAGGGGGTACGAGCAGTACTTC.

The chain links TRBV19 to TRBJ1-1; D perhaps matches TRBD1 (6 bases). Germline CDR1 is LNHDA and CDR2 is SQIVND (reference sequence). V lost 4 bases and J 1 base, leaving 10 bases between the germline ends. The CDR3 has 14 amino acids. In DNA, the CDR3 is TGTGCCAGTAGTAGTTACAGGGAGAACACTGAAGCTTTCTTT. Protein: CASSSYRENTEAFF. Together with reference TRBV19 and TRBJ1-1, the CDR3 gives the full variable domain: DGGITQSPKYLFRKEGQNVTLSCEQNLNHDAMYWYRQDPGQGLRLIYYSQIVNDFQKGDIAEGYSVSREKKESFPLTVTSAQKNPTAFYLCASSSYRENTEAFFGQGTRLTVV.

The chain couples TRBV6-5 to TRBJ2-7; 7 positions match TRBD1. V lost 4 bases and J lost 2; bases outside the gene matches: 11. The CDR3 has 16 residues. Per germline, CDR1 MNHEY and CDR2 SVGAGI. Here the CDR3 reads CASSSPITGAAYEQYF. DNA for the CDR3: TGTGCCAGCAGTTCCCCGATCACAGGGGCGGCCTACGAGCAGTACTTC.

A few counts support this clonotype. The V and J genes are TRBV4-3 and TRBJ1-1; D gene ambiguous. The CDR3 sequence is 15 residues long. CDR1 LGHNA and CDR2 YSLEER come from the germline V gene. Trimming removed 1 base at V and 2 bases at J, with 11 bases between. CDR3 DNA sequence: TGCGCCAGCAGCCAAGTGACGGGAGTTAACACTGAAGCTTTCTTT. It codes for CASSQVTGVNTEAFF.

This clonotype was counted ten times or more. Here the CDR3 DNA reads TGTGCCAGCAGTGTAGACCCCCGGCGAGGCTACACCTTC. It yields the protein CASSVDPRRGYTF. The J gene is TRBJ1-2, the V gene TRBV12-3 or TRBV12-4; D is ambiguous. This CDR3 spans 13 amino acids. Trimming left V 5 bases short and J 8 bases short, with 15 bases between.

The V call is TRBV6-9, the J call TRBJ2-4; D might be TRBD2 (5 bases). The V end was cut by 4 bases, the J end by 9 bases, with 19 bases between. The CDR3 is 15 amino acids. Germline CDR1 and CDR2: MNHGY and SVAAGI. The CDR3 bases are TGTGCCAGCAGTTCCGGGGTGGCAGACGGCGGCATTCAGTACTTC. Its translation is CASSSGVADGGIQYF.

This clonotype showed up many times. The rearrangement joins TRBV20-1 to TRBJ1-5; no definite D call. V was cut by 5 bases and J by 0 bases, with 11 bases left in between. CDR1 DFQATT and CDR2 SNEGSKA come from the germline V gene (reference sequence). The CDR3 length is 14 residues. The CDR3 is CSASPVYSNQPQHF. The CDR3 DNA is TGCAGTGCTTCCCCCGTTTATAGCAATCAGCCCCAGCATTTT.

This clonotype came up many times. The chain carries TRBV4-3 and TRBJ1-2, with D perhaps matching TRBD1 (6 bases). The germline V gene encodes CDR1 LGHNA and CDR2 YSLEER. Trimming pared 0 bases from V and 3 bases from J, leaving 14 bases between. The length of the CDR3 is 16 residues. The CDR3 region has the DNA TGCGCCAGCAGCCAAGACGGCGGACAGACTCACTATGGCTACACCTTC. This translates into CASSQDGGQTHYGYTF.

This clonotype came up many times. V gene TRBV30 combines with J gene TRBJ1-2; D is uncertain. From germline, CDR1 is GTSNPN and CDR2 SVGIG (reference sequence). This CDR3 region has 13 residues. Trimming stripped 2 bases from V and 5 bases from J, with 12 bases between. The DNA for the CDR3 is TGTGCCTGGAGTTTGGCGGGTTGGTATGGCTACACCTTC. Translation: CAWSLAGWYGYTF.

This clonotype was observed a handful of times. The V and J genes are TRBV6-1 and TRBJ2-4; D not resolved. Trimming pared 6 bases from V and 5 bases from J, leaving 5 bases between. Germline CDR1 and CDR2: MNHNS and SASEGT. CDR3 length equals 11 residues. CDR3 coding DNA: TGTGCCAGCAGGGTAGAAAACATTCAGTACTTC. Translation: CASRVENIQYF.

CDR3 bases: TGTGCCAGCAGCTTAGGGGTAGGGAGCTCCTACAATGAGCAGTTCTTC. Its translation: CASSLGVGSSYNEQFF. The chain has TRBV7-9 and TRBJ2-1; weak D call: TRBD2 (5 bases). The CDR3 extends over 16 amino acids. V was cut by 1 base and J by 0 bases, with 10 bases left in between. Germline values: CDR1 SEHNR, CDR2 FQNEAQ (reference sequence).